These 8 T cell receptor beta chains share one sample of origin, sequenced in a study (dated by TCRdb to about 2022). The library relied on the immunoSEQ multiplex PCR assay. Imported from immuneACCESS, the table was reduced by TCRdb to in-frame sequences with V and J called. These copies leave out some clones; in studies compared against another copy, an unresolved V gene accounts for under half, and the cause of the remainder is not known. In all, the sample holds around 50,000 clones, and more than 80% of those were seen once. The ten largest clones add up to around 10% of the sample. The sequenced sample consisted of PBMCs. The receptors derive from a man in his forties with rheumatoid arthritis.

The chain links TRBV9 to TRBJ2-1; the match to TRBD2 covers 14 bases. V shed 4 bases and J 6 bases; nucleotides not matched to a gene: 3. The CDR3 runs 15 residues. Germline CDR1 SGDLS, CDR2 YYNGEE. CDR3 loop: CASSPGLAGGNEQFF. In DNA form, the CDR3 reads TGTGCCAGCAGCCCCGGACTAGCGGGAGGCAATGAGCAGTTCTTC. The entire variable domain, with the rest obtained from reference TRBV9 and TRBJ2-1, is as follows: DSGVTQTPKHLITATGQRVTLRCSPRSGDLSVYWYQQSLDQGLQFLIQYYNGEERAKGNILERFSAQQFPDLHSELNLSSLELGDSALYFCASSPGLAGGNEQFFGPGTRLTVL.

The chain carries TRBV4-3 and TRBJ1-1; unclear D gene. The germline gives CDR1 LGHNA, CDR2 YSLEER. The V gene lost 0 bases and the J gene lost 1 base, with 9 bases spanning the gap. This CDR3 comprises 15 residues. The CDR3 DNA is TGCGCCAGCAGCCAAGAAATCGGTTCGAACACTGAAGCTTTCTTT. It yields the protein CASSQEIGSNTEAFF.

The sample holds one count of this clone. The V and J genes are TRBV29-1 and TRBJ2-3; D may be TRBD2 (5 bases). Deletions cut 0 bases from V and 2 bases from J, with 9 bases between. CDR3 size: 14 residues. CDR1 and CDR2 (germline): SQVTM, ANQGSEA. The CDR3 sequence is CSVEEISATDTQYF. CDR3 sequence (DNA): TGCAGCGTTGAAGAGATTAGCGCCACAGATACGCAGTATTTT.

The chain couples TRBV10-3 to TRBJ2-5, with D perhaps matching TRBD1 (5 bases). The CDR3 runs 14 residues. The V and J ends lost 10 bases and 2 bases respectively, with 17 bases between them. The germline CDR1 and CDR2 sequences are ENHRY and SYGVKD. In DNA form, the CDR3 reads TGTGCCACTTCAGCCCCAGGGTCTCAAGAGACCCAGTACTTC. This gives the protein CATSAPGSQETQYF.

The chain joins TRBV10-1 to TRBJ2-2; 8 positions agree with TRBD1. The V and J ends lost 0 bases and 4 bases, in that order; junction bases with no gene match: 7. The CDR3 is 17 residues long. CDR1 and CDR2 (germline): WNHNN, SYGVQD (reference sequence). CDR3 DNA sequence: TGCGCCAGCAGTGAGTCTGAACAGGGGGATCTCACCGGGGAGCTGTTTTTT. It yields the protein CASSESEQGDLTGELFF.

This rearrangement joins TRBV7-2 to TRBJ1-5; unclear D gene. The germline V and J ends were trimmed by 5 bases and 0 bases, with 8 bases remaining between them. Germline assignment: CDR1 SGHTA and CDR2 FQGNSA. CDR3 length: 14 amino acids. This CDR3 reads CASSPDSSNQPQHF. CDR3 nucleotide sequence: TGTGCCAGCAGCCCCGACTCTAGCAATCAGCCCCAGCATTTT.

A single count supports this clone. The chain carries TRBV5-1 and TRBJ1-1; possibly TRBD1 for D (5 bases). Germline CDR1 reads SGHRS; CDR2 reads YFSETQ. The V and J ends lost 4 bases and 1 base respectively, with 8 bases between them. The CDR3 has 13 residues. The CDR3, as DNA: TGCGCCAGCAGCCAGGGCAGGAACACTGAAGCTTTCTTT. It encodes CASSQGRNTEAFF.

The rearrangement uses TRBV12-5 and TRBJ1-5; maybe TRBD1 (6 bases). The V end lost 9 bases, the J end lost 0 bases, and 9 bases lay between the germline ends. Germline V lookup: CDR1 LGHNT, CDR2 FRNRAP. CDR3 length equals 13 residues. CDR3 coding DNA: TGTGCTAGCCACAGGGATAGCAATCAGCCCCAGCATTTT. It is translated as CASHRDSNQPQHF.